Ten or more counts support the clone carrying this T cell receptor (beta chain). The entry originates in a study of T cells in Graves' hyperthyroidism and ophthalmopathy. Germline V gene sequence: CDR1 DFQATT, CDR2 SNEGSKA (reference sequence). This CDR3 has 15 amino acids. The V gene end was trimmed by 3 bases and the J gene end by 3 bases; junction bases not matched to a gene: 7. Amplification yielded TCR beta CDR3 regions, with RNA transcripts as the source. Primed by the HTBI set, a first-round RT-PCR was run on the TCR CDR3. TCRdb passed the multiplex PCR reads through MiXCR, listing each CDR3 protein once. The sample lists 200,000 to 300,000 distinct CDR3 sequences; around 15% were seen once.

The receptor comes from a woman between 18 and 30 years old with Graves' ophthalmopathy. The rearrangement joins TRBV20-1 to TRBJ2-3; 9 nucleotides line up with TRBD2. Sequenced material: blood. The CDR3 protein is CSARGSSGTTDTQYF. In nucleotides, the CDR3 is TGCAGTGCTAGGGGATCTAGCGGGACGACAGATACGCAGTATTTT.